This is a list of T cell receptor beta chains from one sample in a study of blood T cell repertoires in COVID-19. TCRdb's table, derived via immunoSEQ multiplex PCR, lists solely in-frame clones and lacks some. The sample includes 210,000 or so clones, more than 80% seen only once; the top ten take 7.5% to 9%. Sequencing used peripheral blood. The receptors originated from a woman of 80 years or more with COVID-19, enrolled during active disease. Both conserved end residues are part of each CDR3. Fields, in order: V gene, J gene, D gene, clone size, CDR3 DNA, CDR3 protein. A D gene is named only where the DNA matches it firmly. Part of the rows lack a size; the others show once, few, many or a class for expanded clones.

V gene: TRBV9
J gene: TRBJ2-1
D gene: .
clone size: .
CDR3 DNA: TGTGCCAGCAGCGTTGGTTCTAGCCTACTACATGAGCAGTTCTTC
CDR3 protein: CASSVGSSLLHEQFF

V gene: TRBV27
J gene: TRBJ2-1
D gene: TRBD1
clone size: few
CDR3 DNA: TGTGCCAGCAGGACAGGGGGGGTTATATTTAATGAGCAGTTCTTC
CDR3 protein: CASRTGGVIFNEQFF

V gene: TRBV6-1
J gene: TRBJ1-1
D gene: TRBD1
clone size: .
CDR3 DNA: TGTGCCAGCAGTGAAGCCGACAGGGGAACTGAAGCTTTCTTT
CDR3 protein: CASSEADRGTEAFF

V gene: TRBV21-1
J gene: TRBJ1-1
D gene: .
clone size: .
CDR3 DNA: TGTGCCAGCCCCTTTAGAGGGTCTGCGGGGGTTTGGAACACTGAAGCTTTCTTT
CDR3 protein: CASPFRGSAGVWNTEAFF

V gene: TRBV6-5
J gene: TRBJ1-2
D gene: .
clone size: few
CDR3 DNA: TGTGCCAGCAGCCCCCAGGGCGCGGGAAGCGGCTACACCTTC
CDR3 protein: CASSPQGAGSGYTF

V gene: TRBV28
J gene: TRBJ1-4
D gene: .
clone size: many
CDR3 DNA: TGTGCCAGCAGGGGGGGTAATGAAAAACTGTTTTTT
CDR3 protein: CASRGGNEKLFF

V gene: TRBV3-1/TRBV3-2
J gene: TRBJ1-1
D gene: .
clone size: .
CDR3 DNA: TGTGCCAGCAGCTCAACAGGGTGGGCTTTCTTT
CDR3 protein: CASSSTGWAFF

V gene: TRBV3-1/TRBV3-2
J gene: TRBJ2-2
D gene: .
clone size: .
CDR3 DNA: TGTGCCAGCAGCCAGGCATACGCGAACACCGGGGAGCTGTTTTTT
CDR3 protein: CASSQAYANTGELFF

V gene: TRBV19
J gene: TRBJ2-7
D gene: .
clone size: once
CDR3 DNA: TGTGCCAGTAGTTTCCCGGGACACTCCTACGAGCAGTACTTC
CDR3 protein: CASSFPGHSYEQYF

V gene: TRBV6-5
J gene: TRBJ2-5
D gene: .
clone size: .
CDR3 DNA: TGTGCCAGCAAACGGACAGTTCAAGAGACCCAGTACTTC
CDR3 protein: CASKRTVQETQYF

V gene: TRBV19
J gene: TRBJ1-6
D gene: .
clone size: .
CDR3 DNA: TGTGCCAGTAGTATTTCGGAGGGGAGCTCCTATAATTCACCCCTCCACTTT
CDR3 protein: CASSISEGSSYNSPLHF

V gene: TRBV5-4
J gene: TRBJ2-7
D gene: .
clone size: .
CDR3 DNA: TGTGCCAGCAGCTTGGAGGGGGGGAGCTCCTACGAGCAGTACTTC
CDR3 protein: CASSLEGGSSYEQYF

V gene: TRBV6-6
J gene: TRBJ2-7
D gene: .
clone size: once
CDR3 DNA: TGTGCCAGCAGTTACTCCTTCGGGGGATCGCAGAACGAGCAGTACTTC
CDR3 protein: CASSYSFGGSQNEQYF

V gene: TRBV7-2
J gene: TRBJ1-2
D gene: .
clone size: once
CDR3 DNA: TGTGCCAGCAGCTTAGATGTAGGAGGGTACACCTTC
CDR3 protein: CASSLDVGGYTF

V gene: TRBV28
J gene: TRBJ1-5
D gene: .
clone size: .
CDR3 DNA: TGTGCCAGCGCCAGGGGTAGCAATCAGCCCCAGCATTTT
CDR3 protein: CASARGSNQPQHF

V gene: TRBV25-1
J gene: TRBJ1-1
D gene: .
clone size: .
CDR3 DNA: TGTGCCAGCACCCCGGGAGCACCTAATGAAGCTTTCTTT
CDR3 protein: CASTPGAPNEAFF

V gene: TRBV5-1
J gene: TRBJ1-2
D gene: TRBD1
clone size: .
CDR3 DNA: TGCGCCAGCAGCCCGGGACAGCCACAGAACTATGGCTACACCTTC
CDR3 protein: CASSPGQPQNYGYTF

V gene: TRBV5-1
J gene: TRBJ2-5
D gene: TRBD1
clone size: .
CDR3 DNA: TGCGCCAGCAGCCCAGGGACAGGGTCGGAGACCCAGTACTTC
CDR3 protein: CASSPGTGSETQYF

V gene: TRBV19
J gene: TRBJ1-4
D gene: .
clone size: many
CDR3 DNA: TGTGCCAGTACCATGGGGGGGTCCACTAATGAAAAACTGTTTTTT
CDR3 protein: CASTMGGSTNEKLFF

V gene: TRBV28
J gene: TRBJ2-1
D gene: .
clone size: .
CDR3 DNA: TGTGCCAGCGGTAGCTCCTACAATGAGCAGTTCTTC
CDR3 protein: CASGSSYNEQFF

V gene: TRBV27
J gene: TRBJ1-1
D gene: TRBD1
clone size: few
CDR3 DNA: TGTGCCAGCAGTTTAAGGTTCACAGGGGGCAACACTGAAGCTTTCTTT
CDR3 protein: CASSLRFTGGNTEAFF

V gene: TRBV7-9
J gene: TRBJ1-4
D gene: .
clone size: .
CDR3 DNA: TGTGCCAGCAGCTTATTGGGCTCAAAGGAAAAACTGTTTTTT
CDR3 protein: CASSLLGSKEKLFF

V gene: TRBV25-1
J gene: TRBJ1-4
D gene: TRBD1
clone size: .
CDR3 DNA: TGTGCCAGCAGTGCCCCCGGGACAGAACTAGAAAAACTGTTTTTT
CDR3 protein: CASSAPGTELEKLFF

V gene: TRBV7-2
J gene: TRBJ2-1
D gene: TRBD2
clone size: .
CDR3 DNA: TGTGCCAGCAGCCAACCTACTAGCGGGTCCTGGTACAATGAGCAGTTCTTC
CDR3 protein: CASSQPTSGSWYNEQFF

V gene: TRBV28
J gene: TRBJ1-2
D gene: .
clone size: .
CDR3 DNA: TGTGCCAGCAGTTTAGCCGACAGTGGGCGCATGTACTATGGCTACACCTTC
CDR3 protein: CASSLADSGRMYYGYTF

V gene: TRBV3-1/TRBV3-2
J gene: TRBJ1-6
D gene: .
clone size: .
CDR3 DNA: TGTGCCAGCAGCCATGGACTCAATAATTCACCCCTCCACTTT
CDR3 protein: CASSHGLNNSPLHF

V gene: TRBV6-5
J gene: TRBJ1-6
D gene: .
clone size: .
CDR3 DNA: TGTGCCAGCAACGGGGGAGGCTCACCCCTCCACTTT
CDR3 protein: CASNGGGSPLHF

V gene: TRBV7-6
J gene: TRBJ2-7
D gene: TRBD2
clone size: .
CDR3 DNA: TGTGCCAGCAGCTTAGCCCCCGGGGGCAAGGGACTAGCGGGGGGGTCCTACGAGCAGTACTTC
CDR3 protein: CASSLAPGGKGLAGGSYEQYF

V gene: TRBV27
J gene: TRBJ1-1
D gene: .
clone size: .
CDR3 DNA: TGTGCCAGCAAATCCATTGAGGGGAACACTGAAGCTTTCTTT
CDR3 protein: CASKSIEGNTEAFF

V gene: TRBV2
J gene: TRBJ2-2
D gene: .
clone size: .
CDR3 DNA: TGTGCCAGCAGTGAAGTTGCGGGCGGGGAGCTGTTTTTT
CDR3 protein: CASSEVAGGELFF

V gene: TRBV11-2
J gene: TRBJ2-3
D gene: TRBD2
clone size: .
CDR3 DNA: TGTGCCAGCAGCTCCTTGGTAGCGGGAAATACGCAGTATTTT
CDR3 protein: CASSSLVAGNTQYF

V gene: TRBV28
J gene: TRBJ2-2
D gene: .
clone size: few
CDR3 DNA: TGTGCCAGCAGTCAAATCAGGGACTACACCGGGGAGCTGTTTTTT
CDR3 protein: CASSQIRDYTGELFF

V gene: TRBV2
J gene: TRBJ1-2
D gene: TRBD1
clone size: .
CDR3 DNA: TGTGCCAGCTTCGGGACAGCGGGTGGCTACACCTTC
CDR3 protein: CASFGTAGGYTF

V gene: TRBV7-2
J gene: TRBJ2-7
D gene: .
clone size: .
CDR3 DNA: TGTGCCAGCAGCTTAAGTATTAGTAACTACGAGCAGTACTTC
CDR3 protein: CASSLSISNYEQYF

V gene: TRBV5-1
J gene: TRBJ1-2
D gene: .
clone size: few
CDR3 DNA: TGCGCCAGCAGTCCCGGGGCGGGGATTAACTATGGCTACACCTTC
CDR3 protein: CASSPGAGINYGYTF

V gene: TRBV6-5
J gene: TRBJ1-2
D gene: TRBD1
clone size: .
CDR3 DNA: TGTGCCAGCAGGTCCACAGGGGGGAGCTATGGCTACACCTTC
CDR3 protein: CASRSTGGSYGYTF

V gene: TRBV4-2
J gene: TRBJ1-3
D gene: TRBD1
clone size: .
CDR3 DNA: TGTGCCAGCAGCCAAATTACAGGGGGCTCTGGAAACACCATATATTTT
CDR3 protein: CASSQITGGSGNTIYF

V gene: TRBV11-3
J gene: TRBJ2-3
D gene: TRBD2
clone size: .
CDR3 DNA: TGTGCCAGCAGCTTGGCCGGGACTAGTTTAGATACGCAGTATTTT
CDR3 protein: CASSLAGTSLDTQYF

V gene: TRBV27
J gene: TRBJ1-1
D gene: .
clone size: .
CDR3 DNA: TGTGCCAGCACCGACCTCGCGGGGACTGAAGCTTTCTTT
CDR3 protein: CASTDLAGTEAFF

V gene: TRBV5-4
J gene: TRBJ2-1
D gene: TRBD1
clone size: few
CDR3 DNA: TGTGCCAGCAGCTCCGGGACAGGTGGACTCAATGAGCAGTTCTTC
CDR3 protein: CASSSGTGGLNEQFF

V gene: TRBV10-1
J gene: TRBJ1-2
D gene: .
clone size: .
CDR3 DNA: TGCGCCAGCAGCGGACAGCTAAACTATGGCTACACCTTC
CDR3 protein: CASSGQLNYGYTF

V gene: TRBV5-1
J gene: TRBJ2-1
D gene: TRBD2
clone size: few
CDR3 DNA: TGCGCCAGCAGCTCGACTAGCGGGGGGGCGAATGAGCAGTTCTTC
CDR3 protein: CASSSTSGGANEQFF

V gene: TRBV21-1
J gene: TRBJ1-5
D gene: .
clone size: once
CDR3 DNA: TGTGACCCCCCCCCGTACAGGGGGCCTAATCAGCCCCAGCATTTT
CDR3 protein: CDPPPYRGPNQPQHF

V gene: TRBV21-1
J gene: TRBJ2-5
D gene: .
clone size: .
CDR3 DNA: TGTGCCAGCAGCAAAAAACGAGGATACGAGACCCAGTACTTC
CDR3 protein: CASSKKRGYETQYF

V gene: TRBV5-1
J gene: TRBJ1-2
D gene: .
clone size: .
CDR3 DNA: TGCGCCAGCAGCGATTATGGACAGCCCAACTATGGCTACACCTTC
CDR3 protein: CASSDYGQPNYGYTF

V gene: TRBV5-1
J gene: TRBJ1-1
D gene: .
clone size: once
CDR3 DNA: TGCGCCAGCAGCGCCGCGGGGGGGAGGCCCACTGAAGCTTTCTTT
CDR3 protein: CASSAAGGRPTEAFF

V gene: TRBV5-1
J gene: TRBJ1-1
D gene: .
clone size: .
CDR3 DNA: TGCGCCAGCAGAGTGGGGGCGACGAACACTGAAGCTTTCTTT
CDR3 protein: CASRVGATNTEAFF

V gene: TRBV7-6
J gene: TRBJ2-7
D gene: TRBD1
clone size: .
CDR3 DNA: TGTGCCAGCAGCCCGGGACAGGGTGGTTCCTACGAGCAGTACTTC
CDR3 protein: CASSPGQGGSYEQYF

V gene: TRBV4-1
J gene: TRBJ1-5
D gene: .
clone size: .
CDR3 DNA: TGCGCCAGCAGCCAAGTCGGCAGGGTGGGAAGGGGCAATCAGCCCCAGCATTTT
CDR3 protein: CASSQVGRVGRGNQPQHF

V gene: TRBV28
J gene: TRBJ1-2
D gene: TRBD1
clone size: .
CDR3 DNA: TGTGCCAGCAGTCAACCCAGGGGGCCCTTCGGCTACACCTTC
CDR3 protein: CASSQPRGPFGYTF

V gene: TRBV3-1/TRBV3-2
J gene: TRBJ1-4
D gene: .
clone size: .
CDR3 DNA: TGTGCCAGCAGCCAAAAGCACGAAAAACTGTTTTTT
CDR3 protein: CASSQKHEKLFF

V gene: TRBV28
J gene: TRBJ1-6
D gene: TRBD1
clone size: .
CDR3 DNA: TGTGCCAGCAGTGGGATCACAGGGGGGCGCAATTCACCCCTCCACTTT
CDR3 protein: CASSGITGGRNSPLHF

V gene: TRBV6-1
J gene: TRBJ2-7
D gene: .
clone size: .
CDR3 DNA: TGTGCCAGCAGTGACGGGATCTACGAGCAGTACTTC
CDR3 protein: CASSDGIYEQYF

V gene: TRBV18
J gene: TRBJ2-2
D gene: .
clone size: .
CDR3 DNA: TGTGCCAGCTCCCCCCTTAATCCAGGGGCCGACACCGGGGAGCTGTTTTTT
CDR3 protein: CASSPLNPGADTGELFF

V gene: TRBV9
J gene: TRBJ1-6
D gene: .
clone size: .
CDR3 DNA: TGTGCCAGCAGCGTCGGAGGGGCGGCCTATAATTCACCCCTCCACTTT
CDR3 protein: CASSVGGAAYNSPLHF

V gene: TRBV5-4
J gene: TRBJ2-3
D gene: TRBD2
clone size: .
CDR3 DNA: TGTGCCAGCAGCTTAGCGGGAGCGGGAGATACGCAGTATTTT
CDR3 protein: CASSLAGAGDTQYF

V gene: TRBV18
J gene: TRBJ1-6
D gene: TRBD1
clone size: .
CDR3 DNA: TGTGCCAGCTCACCCGGACAGGGAAATTCACCCCTCCACTTT
CDR3 protein: CASSPGQGNSPLHF

V gene: TRBV27
J gene: TRBJ2-1
D gene: .
clone size: .
CDR3 DNA: TGTGCCAGCAGTTTAGAGGGTAGCGGAAGGTATGGGAATGAGCAGTTCTTC
CDR3 protein: CASSLEGSGRYGNEQFF

V gene: TRBV29-1
J gene: TRBJ2-7
D gene: TRBD2
clone size: .
CDR3 DNA: TGCAGTGCGACCGCCGGGACTAGCCTCTACGAGCAGTACTTC
CDR3 protein: CSATAGTSLYEQYF

V gene: TRBV28
J gene: TRBJ1-3
D gene: .
clone size: .
CDR3 DNA: TGTGCCAGCAGTACCGGGGGGTCTGGAAACACCATATATTTT
CDR3 protein: CASSTGGSGNTIYF